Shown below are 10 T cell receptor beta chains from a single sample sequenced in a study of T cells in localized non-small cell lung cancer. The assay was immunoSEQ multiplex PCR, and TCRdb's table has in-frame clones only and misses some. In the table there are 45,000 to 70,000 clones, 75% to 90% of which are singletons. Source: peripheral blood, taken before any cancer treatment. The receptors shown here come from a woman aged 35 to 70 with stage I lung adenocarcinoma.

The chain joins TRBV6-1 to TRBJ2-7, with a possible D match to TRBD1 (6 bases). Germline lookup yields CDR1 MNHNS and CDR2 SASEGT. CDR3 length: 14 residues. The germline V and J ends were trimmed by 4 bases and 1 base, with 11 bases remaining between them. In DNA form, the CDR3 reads TGTGCCAGCAGTGTAGACAGGATTTCCTACGAGCAGTACTTC. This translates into CASSVDRISYEQYF.

CDR3 sequence (DNA): TGTGCCAGTAGTATCGAGGACGCGCAGTATTTT. It translates to CASSIEDAQYF. V gene TRBV19 combines with J gene TRBJ2-3; the D is unclear. CDR1 and CDR2 (germline): LNHDA, SQIVND (reference sequence). The CDR3 contains 11 residues. V dropped 3 bases and J dropped 10 bases, with 8 bases sitting between them.

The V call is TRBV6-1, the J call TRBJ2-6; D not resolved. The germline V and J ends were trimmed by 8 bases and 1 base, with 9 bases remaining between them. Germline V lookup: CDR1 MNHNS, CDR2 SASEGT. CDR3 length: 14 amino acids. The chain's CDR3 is CASSGLSGANVLTF. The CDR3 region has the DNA TGTGCCAGCTCCGGGCTGTCTGGGGCCAACGTCCTGACTTTC.

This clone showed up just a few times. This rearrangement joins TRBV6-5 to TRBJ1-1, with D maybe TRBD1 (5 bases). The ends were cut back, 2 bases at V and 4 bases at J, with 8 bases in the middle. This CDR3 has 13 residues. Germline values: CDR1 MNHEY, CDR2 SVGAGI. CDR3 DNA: TGTGCCAGCAGTTACCCGGGGGGCACTGAAGCTTTCTTT. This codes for CASSYPGGTEAFF.

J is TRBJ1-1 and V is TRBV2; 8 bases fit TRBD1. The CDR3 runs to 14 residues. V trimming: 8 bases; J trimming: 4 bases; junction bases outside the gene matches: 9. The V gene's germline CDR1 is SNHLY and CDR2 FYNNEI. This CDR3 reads CASRGTGKSTEAFF. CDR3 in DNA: TGTGCCAGCCGGGGGACAGGAAAAAGCACTGAAGCTTTCTTT.

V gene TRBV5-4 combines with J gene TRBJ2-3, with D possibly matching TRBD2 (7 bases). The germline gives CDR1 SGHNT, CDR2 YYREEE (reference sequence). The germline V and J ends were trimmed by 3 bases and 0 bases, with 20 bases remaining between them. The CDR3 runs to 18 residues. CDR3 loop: CASSSDPGGQTSTDTQYF. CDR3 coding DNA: TGTGCCAGCAGCTCCGATCCGGGGGGCCAAACTAGCACAGATACGCAGTATTTT.

Here the CDR3 DNA reads TGTGCCAGCAGCTTGGCGGGGGGCAGAGATACGCAGTATTTT. Amino acids: CASSLAGGRDTQYF. The chain carries TRBV7-2 and TRBJ2-3; 8 bases match TRBD2. The CDR3 contains 14 residues. V shed 3 bases, J shed 5 bases, and the junction held 4 bases outside the gene matches. CDR1 is SGHTA, CDR2 FQGNSA, per germline.

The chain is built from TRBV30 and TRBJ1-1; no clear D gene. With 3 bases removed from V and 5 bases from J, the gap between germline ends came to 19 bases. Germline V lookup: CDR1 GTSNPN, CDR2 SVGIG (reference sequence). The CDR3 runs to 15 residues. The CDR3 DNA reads TGTGCCTGGAGCGCATGGCCAAGGGAGGTGACTGAAGCTTTCTTT. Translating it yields CAWSAWPREVTEAFF.

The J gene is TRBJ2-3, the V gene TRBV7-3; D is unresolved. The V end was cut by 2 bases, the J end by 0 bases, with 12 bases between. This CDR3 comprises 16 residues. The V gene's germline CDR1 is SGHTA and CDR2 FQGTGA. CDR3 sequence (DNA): TGTGCCAGCAGCTTAGAACATCCTCCTAGCACAGATACGCAGTATTTT. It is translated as CASSLEHPPSTDTQYF.

CDR3 in DNA: TGTGCCAGCAGCTACAGGAAGGGAGGTATCACTGAAGCTTTCTTT. Its protein is CASSYRKGGITEAFF. The chain employs TRBV6-5 and TRBJ1-1; TRBD1 is a possible D gene (5 bases). Germline loops: CDR1 MNHEY, CDR2 SVGAGI. CDR3 length equals 15 residues. The V gene lost 6 bases and the J gene lost 4 bases, with 18 bases spanning the gap.